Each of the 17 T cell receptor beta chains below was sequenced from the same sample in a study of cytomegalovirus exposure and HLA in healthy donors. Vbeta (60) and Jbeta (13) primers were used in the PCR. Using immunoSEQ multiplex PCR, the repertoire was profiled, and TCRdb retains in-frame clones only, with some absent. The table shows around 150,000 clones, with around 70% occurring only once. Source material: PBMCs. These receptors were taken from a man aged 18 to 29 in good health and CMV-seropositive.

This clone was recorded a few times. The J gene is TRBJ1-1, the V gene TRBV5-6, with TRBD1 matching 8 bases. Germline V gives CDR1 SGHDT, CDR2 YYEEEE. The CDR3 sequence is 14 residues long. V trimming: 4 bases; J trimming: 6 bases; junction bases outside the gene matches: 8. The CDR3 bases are TGTGCCAGCAGCGGAAGGGACAGGTCTGCTGAAGCTTTCTTT. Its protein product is CASSGRDRSAEAFF.

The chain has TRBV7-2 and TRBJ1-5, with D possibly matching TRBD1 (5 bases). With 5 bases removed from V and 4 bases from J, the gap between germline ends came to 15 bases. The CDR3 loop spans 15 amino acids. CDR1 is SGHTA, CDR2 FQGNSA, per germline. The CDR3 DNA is TGTGCCAGCAGCGTGACACCGGGACTAAATCAGCCCCAGCATTTT. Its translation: CASSVTPGLNQPQHF.

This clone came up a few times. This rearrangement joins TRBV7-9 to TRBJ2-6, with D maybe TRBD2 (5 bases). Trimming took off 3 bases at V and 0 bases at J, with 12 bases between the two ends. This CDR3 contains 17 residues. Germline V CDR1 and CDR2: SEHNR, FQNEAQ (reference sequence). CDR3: CASSFPHGLSGANVLTF. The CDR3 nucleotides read TGTGCCAGCAGCTTCCCGCACGGACTCTCTGGGGCCAACGTCCTGACTTTC. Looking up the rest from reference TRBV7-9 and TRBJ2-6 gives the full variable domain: DTGVSQNPRHKITKRGQNVTFRCDPISEHNRLYWYRQTLGQGPEFLTYFQNEAQLEKSRLLSDRFSAERPKGSFSTLEIQRTEQGDSAMYLCASSFPHGLSGANVLTFGAGSRLTVL.

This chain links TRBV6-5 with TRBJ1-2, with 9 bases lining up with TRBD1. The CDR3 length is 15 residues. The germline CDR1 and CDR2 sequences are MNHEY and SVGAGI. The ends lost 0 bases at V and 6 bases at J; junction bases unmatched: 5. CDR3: CASSYSKQGANGYTF. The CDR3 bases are TGTGCCAGCAGTTACTCCAAACAGGGGGCAAATGGCTACACCTTC.

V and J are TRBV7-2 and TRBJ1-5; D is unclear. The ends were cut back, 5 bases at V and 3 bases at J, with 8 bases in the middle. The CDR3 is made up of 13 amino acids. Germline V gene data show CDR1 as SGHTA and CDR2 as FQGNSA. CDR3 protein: CASSGRNNQPQHF. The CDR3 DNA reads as TGTGCCAGCAGCGGCAGGAACAATCAGCCCCAGCATTTT.

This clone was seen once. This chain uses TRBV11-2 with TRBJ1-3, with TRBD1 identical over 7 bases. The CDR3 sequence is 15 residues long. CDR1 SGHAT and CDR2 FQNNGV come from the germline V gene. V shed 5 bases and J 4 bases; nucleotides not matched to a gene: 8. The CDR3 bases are TGTGCCAGCAGCCTACAGGGGATGGAGGGAAACACCATATATTTT. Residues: CASSLQGMEGNTIYF.

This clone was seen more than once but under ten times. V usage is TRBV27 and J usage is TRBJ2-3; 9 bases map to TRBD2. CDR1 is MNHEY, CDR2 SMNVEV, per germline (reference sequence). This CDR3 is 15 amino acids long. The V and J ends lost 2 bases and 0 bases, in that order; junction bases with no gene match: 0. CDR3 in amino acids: CASSLGLASTDTQYF. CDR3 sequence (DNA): TGTGCCAGCAGTTTAGGACTAGCGAGCACAGATACGCAGTATTTT.

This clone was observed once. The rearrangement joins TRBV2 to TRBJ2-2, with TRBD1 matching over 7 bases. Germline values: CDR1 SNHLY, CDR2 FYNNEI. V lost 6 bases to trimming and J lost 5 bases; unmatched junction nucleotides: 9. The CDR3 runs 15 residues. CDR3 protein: CASSGEGAGTGELFF. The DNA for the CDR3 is TGTGCCAGCAGCGGCGAGGGGGCAGGTACCGGGGAGCTGTTTTTT.

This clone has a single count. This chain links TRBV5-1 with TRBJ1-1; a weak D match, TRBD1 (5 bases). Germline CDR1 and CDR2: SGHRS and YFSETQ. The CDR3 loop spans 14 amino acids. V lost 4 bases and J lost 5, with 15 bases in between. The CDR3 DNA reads TGCGCCAGCAGCAAGGAGGGCAGGGAGACTGAAGCTTTCTTT. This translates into CASSKEGRETEAFF.

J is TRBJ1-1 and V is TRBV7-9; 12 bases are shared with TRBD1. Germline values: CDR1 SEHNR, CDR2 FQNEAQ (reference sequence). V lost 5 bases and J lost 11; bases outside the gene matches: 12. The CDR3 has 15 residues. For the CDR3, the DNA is TGTGCCAGCAGCCTAGACCGGGACAGGGGGCGTAGGGCTTTCTTT. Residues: CASSLDRDRGRRAFF.

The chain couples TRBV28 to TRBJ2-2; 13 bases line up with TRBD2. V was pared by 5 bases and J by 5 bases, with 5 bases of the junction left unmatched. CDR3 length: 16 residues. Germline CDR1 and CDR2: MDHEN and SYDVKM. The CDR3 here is CASSRLAGGWTGELFF. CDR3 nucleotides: TGTGCCAGCAGTCGACTAGCGGGGGGATGGACCGGGGAGCTGTTTTTT.

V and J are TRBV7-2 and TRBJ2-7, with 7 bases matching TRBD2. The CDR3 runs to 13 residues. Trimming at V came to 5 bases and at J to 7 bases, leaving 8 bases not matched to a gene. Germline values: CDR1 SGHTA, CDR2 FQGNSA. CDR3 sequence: CASSLDWGGEQYV. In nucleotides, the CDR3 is TGTGCCAGCAGCCTGGACTGGGGAGGGGAGCAGTACGTC.

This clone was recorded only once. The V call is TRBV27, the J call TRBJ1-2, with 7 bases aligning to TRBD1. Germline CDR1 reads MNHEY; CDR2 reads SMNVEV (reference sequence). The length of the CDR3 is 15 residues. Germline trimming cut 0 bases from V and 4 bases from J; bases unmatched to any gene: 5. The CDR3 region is CASSLSGQLTYGYTF. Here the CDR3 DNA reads TGTGCCAGCAGTTTATCGGGACAGCTAACCTATGGCTACACCTTC.

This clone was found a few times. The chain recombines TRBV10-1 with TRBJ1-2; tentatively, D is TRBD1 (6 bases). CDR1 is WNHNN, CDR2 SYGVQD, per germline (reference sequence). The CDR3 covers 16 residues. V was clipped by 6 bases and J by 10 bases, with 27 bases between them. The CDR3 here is CASRGERRGAAEDYTF. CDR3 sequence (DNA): TGCGCCAGCAGGGGGGAAAGGCGGGGGGCGGCGGAAGACTACACCTTC.

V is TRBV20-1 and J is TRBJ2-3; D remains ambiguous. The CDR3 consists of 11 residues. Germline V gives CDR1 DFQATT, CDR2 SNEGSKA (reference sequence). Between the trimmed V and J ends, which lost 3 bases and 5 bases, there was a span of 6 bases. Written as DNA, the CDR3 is TGCAGTGCTAGCGTCTTAGATACGCAGTATTTT. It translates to CSASVLDTQYF.

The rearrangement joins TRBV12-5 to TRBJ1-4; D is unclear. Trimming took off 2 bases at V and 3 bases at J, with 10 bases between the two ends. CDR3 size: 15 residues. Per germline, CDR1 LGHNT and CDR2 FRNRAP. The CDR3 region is CASGLTLGANEKLFF. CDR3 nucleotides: TGTGCTAGTGGTTTGACCTTGGGAGCTAATGAAAAACTGTTTTTT.

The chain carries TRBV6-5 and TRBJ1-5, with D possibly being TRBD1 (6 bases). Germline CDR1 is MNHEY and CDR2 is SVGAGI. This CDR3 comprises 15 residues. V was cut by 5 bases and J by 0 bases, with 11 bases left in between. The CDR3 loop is CASSATGLSNQPQHF. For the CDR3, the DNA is TGTGCCAGCAGTGCCACAGGGCTTAGCAATCAGCCCCAGCATTTT.